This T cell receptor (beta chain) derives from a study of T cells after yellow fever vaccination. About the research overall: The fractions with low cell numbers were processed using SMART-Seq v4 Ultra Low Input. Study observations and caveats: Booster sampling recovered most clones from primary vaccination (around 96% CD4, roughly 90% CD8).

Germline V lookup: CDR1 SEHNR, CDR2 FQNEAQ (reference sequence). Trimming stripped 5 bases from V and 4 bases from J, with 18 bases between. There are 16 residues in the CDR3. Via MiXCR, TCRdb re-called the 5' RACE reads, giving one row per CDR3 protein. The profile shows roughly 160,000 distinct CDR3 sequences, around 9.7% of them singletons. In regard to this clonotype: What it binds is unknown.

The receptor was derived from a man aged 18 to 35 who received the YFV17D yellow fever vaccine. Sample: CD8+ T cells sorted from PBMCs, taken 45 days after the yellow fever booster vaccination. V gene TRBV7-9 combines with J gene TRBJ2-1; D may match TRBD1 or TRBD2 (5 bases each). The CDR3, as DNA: TGTGCCAGCAGCCAGTGGGACCTTCGCCTGTACAATGAGCAGTTCTTC. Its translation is CASSQWDLRLYNEQFF.